What follows is one T cell receptor beta chain and its context. The data were obtained in a study of blood T cell repertoires in COVID-19. Overall study context: The United States, Italy and Spain were the sources of the acute and convalescent COVID-19 samples. Sample material is recorded as cDNA or gDNA derived from T cells, B-cell-depleted T cells, or PBMCs.

Deletions cut 0 bases from V and 8 bases from J, with 14 bases between. Germline V CDR1 and CDR2: SGHRS, YFSETQ. The CDR3 runs to 15 residues. Those enrolled in Seattle joined during active infection and were followed longitudinally afterward. In the original workflow: Amplification of reference gene primers provided the estimated nucleated cell counts. Clones were sequenced by immunoSEQ multiplex PCR, and TCRdb holds only the in-frame ones, with some missing. V, J and clone size were drawn from that table, and D and trimming were deduced from the DNA. The profile shows fewer than 700,000 clones, about 89% of them singletons.

Sample: peripheral blood. This receptor was obtained from a woman aged 45-60 years with COVID-19, enrolled during active disease. The chain employs TRBV5-1 and TRBJ1-4; unclear D gene. CDR3 nucleotides: TGCGCCAGCAGCTTGGAAGCGCAAGTCTGGGAAAAACTGTTTTTT. Protein: CASSLEAQVWEKLFF.